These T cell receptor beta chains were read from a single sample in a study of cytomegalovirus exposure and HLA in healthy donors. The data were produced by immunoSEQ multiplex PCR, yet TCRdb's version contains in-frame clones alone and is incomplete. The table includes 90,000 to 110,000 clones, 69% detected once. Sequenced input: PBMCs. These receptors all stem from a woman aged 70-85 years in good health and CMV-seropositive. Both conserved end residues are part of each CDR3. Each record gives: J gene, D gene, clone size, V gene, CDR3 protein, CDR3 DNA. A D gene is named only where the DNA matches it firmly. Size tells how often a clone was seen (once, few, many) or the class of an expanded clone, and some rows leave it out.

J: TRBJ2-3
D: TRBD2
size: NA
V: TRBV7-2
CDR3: CASSLRLAGSTDTQYF
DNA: TGTGCCAGCAGCCTCCGACTAGCGGGTAGCACAGATACGCAGTATTTT

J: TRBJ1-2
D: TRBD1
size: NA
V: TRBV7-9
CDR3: CASSPLTGLNYGYTF
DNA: TGTGCCAGCAGCCCGCTGACAGGGCTAAACTATGGCTACACCTTC

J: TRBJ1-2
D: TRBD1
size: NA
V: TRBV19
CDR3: CASSWGQGGYTF
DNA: TGTGCCAGTAGTTGGGGACAGGGAGGCTACACCTTC

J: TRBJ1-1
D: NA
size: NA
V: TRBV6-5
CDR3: CASGRGQNTEAFF
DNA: TGTGCCAGCGGCAGGGGTCAGAACACTGAAGCTTTCTTT

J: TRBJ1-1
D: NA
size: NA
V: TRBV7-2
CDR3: CASSLASRVSEAFF
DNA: TGTGCCAGCAGCTTAGCGTCGAGGGTATCTGAAGCTTTCTTT

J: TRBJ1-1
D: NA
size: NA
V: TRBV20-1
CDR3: CIPSGNTEAFF
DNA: TGCATTCCATCCGGGAACACTGAAGCTTTCTTT

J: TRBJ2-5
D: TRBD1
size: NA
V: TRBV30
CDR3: CAWGTGGFETQYF
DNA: TGTGCCTGGGGGACAGGGGGCTTTGAGACCCAGTACTTC

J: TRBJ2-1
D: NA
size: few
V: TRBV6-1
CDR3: CASTGEDAPWDEQFF
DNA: TGTGCCAGCACCGGGGAGGACGCTCCCTGGGATGAGCAGTTCTTC

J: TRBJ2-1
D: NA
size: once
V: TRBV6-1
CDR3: CASSTEGLRDNEQFF
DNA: TGTGCCAGCAGTACCGAGGGACTCCGGGACAATGAGCAGTTCTTC

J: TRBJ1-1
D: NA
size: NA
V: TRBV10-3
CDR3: CAISAQTGALSEAFF
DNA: TGTGCCATCAGTGCTCAGACAGGTGCCCTTTCTGAAGCTTTCTTT

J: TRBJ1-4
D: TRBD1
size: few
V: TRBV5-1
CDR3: CASSSTGGAGEKLFF
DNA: TGCGCCAGCAGCTCAACAGGGGGCGCGGGTGAAAAACTGTTTTTT

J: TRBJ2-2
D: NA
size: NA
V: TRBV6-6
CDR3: CASSYRGGEAGELFF
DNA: TGTGCCAGCAGTTATAGAGGGGGGGAGGCCGGGGAGCTGTTTTTT

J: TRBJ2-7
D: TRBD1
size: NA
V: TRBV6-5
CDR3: CASTRDRNYEQYF
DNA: TGTGCCAGCACCCGGGACAGGAACTACGAGCAGTACTTC

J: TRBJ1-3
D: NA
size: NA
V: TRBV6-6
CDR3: CASSQGTGNTIYF
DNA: TGTGCCAGCAGTCAGGGTACCGGAAACACCATATATTTT

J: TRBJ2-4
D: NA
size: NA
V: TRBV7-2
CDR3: CATRGGVENIQYF
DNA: TGTGCCACCCGAGGGGGGGTGGAAAACATTCAGTACTTC

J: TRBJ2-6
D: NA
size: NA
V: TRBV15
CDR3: CATSEESGANVLTF
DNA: TGTGCCACCAGCGAAGAGTCGGGGGCCAACGTCCTGACTTTC

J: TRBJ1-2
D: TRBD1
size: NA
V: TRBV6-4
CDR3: CASKEGTGGHYGYTF
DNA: TGTGCCAGCAAAGAGGGGACAGGGGGGCACTATGGCTACACCTTC

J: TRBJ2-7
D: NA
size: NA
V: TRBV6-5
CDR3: CASSRVGQLYEQYF
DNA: TGTGCCAGCAGCAGGGTAGGACAGCTCTACGAGCAGTACTTC

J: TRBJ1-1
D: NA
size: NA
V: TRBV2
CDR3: CASSVQDMAEAFF
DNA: TGTGCCAGCAGTGTACAGGATATGGCTGAAGCTTTCTTT

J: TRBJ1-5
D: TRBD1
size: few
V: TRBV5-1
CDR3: CASREGANSNQPQHF
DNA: TGCGCCAGCAGAGAGGGGGCAAATAGCAATCAGCCCCAGCATTTT

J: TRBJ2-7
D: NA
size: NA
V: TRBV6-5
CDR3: CASSYSAGGNEQYF
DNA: TGTGCCAGCAGTTACTCGGCCGGGGGTAACGAGCAGTACTTC

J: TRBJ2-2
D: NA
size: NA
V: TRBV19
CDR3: CASSSYRAPGELFF
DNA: TGTGCCAGTAGTAGCTACAGGGCCCCCGGGGAGCTGTTTTTT

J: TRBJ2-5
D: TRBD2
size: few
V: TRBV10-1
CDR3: CASSPNGLDPVGTQYF
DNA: TGCGCCAGCAGTCCTAATGGACTAGACCCCGTGGGGACCCAGTACTTC

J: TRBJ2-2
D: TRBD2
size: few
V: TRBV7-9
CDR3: CASLAGGPSNTGELFF
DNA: TGTGCCAGCCTAGCGGGGGGGCCGTCGAACACCGGGGAGCTGTTTTTT

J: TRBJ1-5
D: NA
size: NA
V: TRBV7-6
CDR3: CASSLQENSNQPQHF
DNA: TGTGCCAGCAGCTTACAGGAAAATAGCAATCAGCCCCAGCATTTT

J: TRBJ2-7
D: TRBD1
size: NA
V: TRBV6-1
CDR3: CASTRTGLYEQYF
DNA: TGTGCCAGCACCCGGACAGGCCTCTACGAGCAGTACTTC

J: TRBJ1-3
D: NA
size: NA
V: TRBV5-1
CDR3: CASSRDNENTIYF
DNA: TGCGCCAGCAGCCGGGACAACGAAAACACCATATATTTT

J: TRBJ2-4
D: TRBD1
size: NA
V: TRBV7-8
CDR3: CASSGGQRDIQYF
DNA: TGTGCCAGCAGCGGGGGACAGAGGGACATTCAGTACTTC

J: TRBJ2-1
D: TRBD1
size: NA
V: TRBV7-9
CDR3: CASSLQGVVSNEQFF
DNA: TGTGCCAGCAGCTTACAGGGGGTGGTGTCCAATGAGCAGTTCTTC